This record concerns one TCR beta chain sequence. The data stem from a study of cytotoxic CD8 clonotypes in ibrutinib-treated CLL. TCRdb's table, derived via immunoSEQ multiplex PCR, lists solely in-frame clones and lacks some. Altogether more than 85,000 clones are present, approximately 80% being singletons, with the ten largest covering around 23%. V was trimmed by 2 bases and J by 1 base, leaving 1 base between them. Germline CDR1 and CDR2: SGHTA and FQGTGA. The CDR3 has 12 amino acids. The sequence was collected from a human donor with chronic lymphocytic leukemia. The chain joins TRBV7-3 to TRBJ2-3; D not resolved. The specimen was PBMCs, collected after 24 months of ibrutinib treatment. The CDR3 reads CASSLGTDTQYF. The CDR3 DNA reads TGTGCCAGCAGCTTAGGCACAGATACGCAGTATTTT.